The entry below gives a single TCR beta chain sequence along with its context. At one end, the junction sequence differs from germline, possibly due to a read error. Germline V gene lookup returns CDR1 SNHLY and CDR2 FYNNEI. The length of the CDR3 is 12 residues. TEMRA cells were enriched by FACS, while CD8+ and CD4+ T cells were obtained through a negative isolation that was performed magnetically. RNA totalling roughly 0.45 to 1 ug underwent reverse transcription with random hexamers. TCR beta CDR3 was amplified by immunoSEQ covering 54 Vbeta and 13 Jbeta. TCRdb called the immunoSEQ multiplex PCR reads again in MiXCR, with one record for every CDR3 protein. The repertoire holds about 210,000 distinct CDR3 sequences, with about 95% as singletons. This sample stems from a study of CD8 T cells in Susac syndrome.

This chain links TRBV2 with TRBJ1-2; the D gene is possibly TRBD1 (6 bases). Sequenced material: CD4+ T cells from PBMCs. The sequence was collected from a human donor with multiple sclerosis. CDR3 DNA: TGTGTCAGCAGTGGGCAGGGGCCGGGCTACACCTTC. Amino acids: CVSSGQGPGYTF.